This TCR beta chain is drawn from a study of neurological immune-mediated disorders. The cDNA was synthesized by 5'RACE incorporating 10-nucleotide random UMIs. A single run covered 15-18 subjects with over 190 million TCR-beta sequences. TCRdb independently ran MiXCR on the 5' RACE reads; one entry per CDR3 protein. The data hold approximately 100,000 distinct CDR3 sequences, with about 10% observed a single time. The time point denotes: longitudinal time-point 3. A total of 2 million PBMCs stored at -80 degrees C provided the unsorted libraries. The CDR3 runs 14 residues. V was pared by 1 base and J by 4 bases, with 10 bases between. This clonotype was seen many times. The antigen remains undetermined. Study-level results: The study found no CDR3 amino acid sequences shared by expanded clones across subjects, suggesting private repertoires in all groups.

Sequencing was performed on PBMCs. This receptor was taken from a female donor with HTLV-1-associated myelopathy (HAM/TSP). This chain uses TRBV12-3 or TRBV12-4 with TRBJ1-1; D perhaps matches TRBD1 (5 bases). In nucleotides, the CDR3 is TGTGCCAGCAGTTTAGGAGGGGCGTCCACTGAAGCTTTCTTT. Protein sequence: CASSLGGASTEAFF.